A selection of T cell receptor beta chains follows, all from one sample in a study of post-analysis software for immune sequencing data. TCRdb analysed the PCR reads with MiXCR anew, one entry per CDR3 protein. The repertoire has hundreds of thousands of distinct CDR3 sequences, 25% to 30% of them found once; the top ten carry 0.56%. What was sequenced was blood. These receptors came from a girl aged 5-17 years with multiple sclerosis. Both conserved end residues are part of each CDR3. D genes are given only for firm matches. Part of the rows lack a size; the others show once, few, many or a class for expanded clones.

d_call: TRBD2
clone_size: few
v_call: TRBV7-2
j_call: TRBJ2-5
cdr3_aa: CASSFGGGYQETQYF
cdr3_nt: TGTGCCAGCAGCTTCGGGGGGGGATACCAAGAGACCCAGTACTTC

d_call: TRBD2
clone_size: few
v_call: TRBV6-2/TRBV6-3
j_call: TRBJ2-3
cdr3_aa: CASSYYRGTSIRDTQYF
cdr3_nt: TGTGCCAGCAGTTATTATCGAGGGACTAGTATACGTGATACGCAGTATTTT

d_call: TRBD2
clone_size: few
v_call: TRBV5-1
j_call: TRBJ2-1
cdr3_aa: CASGGSGAGDEQFF
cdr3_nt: TGCGCCAGCGGCGGGAGTGGAGCGGGGGATGAGCAGTTCTTC

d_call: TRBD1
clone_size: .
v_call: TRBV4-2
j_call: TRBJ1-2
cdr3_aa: CASSQGTGGYTF
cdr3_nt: TGTGCCAGCAGCCAGGGGACAGGGGGCTACACCTTC

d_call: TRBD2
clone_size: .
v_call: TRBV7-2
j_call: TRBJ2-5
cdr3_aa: CASSLGYGGGLRETQYF
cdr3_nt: TGTGCCAGCAGCTTAGGTTATGGGGGGGGATTAAGGGAGACCCAGTACTTC

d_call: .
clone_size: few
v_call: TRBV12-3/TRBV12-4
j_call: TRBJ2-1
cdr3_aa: CASSLLGRDEQFF
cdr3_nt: TGTGCCAGCAGTTTACTGGGGCGGGATGAGCAGTTCTTC

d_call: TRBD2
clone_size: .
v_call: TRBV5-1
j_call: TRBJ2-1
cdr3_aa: CASTSGTSANEQFF
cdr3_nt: TGCGCCAGCACCTCCGGGACTAGCGCTAATGAGCAGTTCTTC

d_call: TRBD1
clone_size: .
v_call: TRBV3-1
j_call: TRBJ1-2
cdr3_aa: CASSQETGGQVIYGYTF
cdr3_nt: TGTGCCAGCAGCCAAGAGACAGGGGGTCAAGTAATCTATGGCTACACCTTC

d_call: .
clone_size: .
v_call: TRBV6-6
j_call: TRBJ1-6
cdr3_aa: CASSYTGSYNSPLHF
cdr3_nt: TGTGCCAGCAGTTATACAGGATCCTATAATTCACCCCTCCACTTT

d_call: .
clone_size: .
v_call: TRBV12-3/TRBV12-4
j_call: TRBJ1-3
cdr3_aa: CASSLSPGNTIYF
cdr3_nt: TGTGCCAGCAGTCTTAGCCCGGGAAACACCATATATTTT

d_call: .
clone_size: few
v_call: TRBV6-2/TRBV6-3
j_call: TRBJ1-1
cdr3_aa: CASSETGIVTEAFF
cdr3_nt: TGTGCCAGCAGCGAAACAGGGATAGTCACTGAAGCTTTCTTT

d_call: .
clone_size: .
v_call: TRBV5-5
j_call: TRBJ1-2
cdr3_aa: CASSLEGYNYGYTF
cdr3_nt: TGTGCCAGCAGCTTGGAGGGTTATAACTATGGCTACACCTTC

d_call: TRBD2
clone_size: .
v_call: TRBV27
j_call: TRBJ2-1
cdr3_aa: CASSTRGSGRPYNEQFF
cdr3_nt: TGTGCCAGCAGTACCCGGGGTAGCGGGAGGCCTTACAATGAGCAGTTCTTC

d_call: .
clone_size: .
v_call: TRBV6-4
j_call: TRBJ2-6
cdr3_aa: CASSDHAVGANVLTF
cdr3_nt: TGTGCCAGCAGTGATCATGCGGTGGGGGCCAACGTCCTGACTTTC

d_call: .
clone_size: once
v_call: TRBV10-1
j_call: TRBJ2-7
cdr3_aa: CASIVYEQYF
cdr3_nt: TGCGCCAGCATAGTCTACGAGCAGTACTTC

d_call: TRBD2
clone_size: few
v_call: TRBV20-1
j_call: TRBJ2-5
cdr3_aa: CSARPFGLAGGKTQYF
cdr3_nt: TGCAGTGCTAGACCTTTTGGACTAGCGGGAGGAAAGACCCAGTACTTC

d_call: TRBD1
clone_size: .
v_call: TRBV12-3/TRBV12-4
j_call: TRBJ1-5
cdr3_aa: CASSLGTDNQPQHF
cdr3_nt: TGTGCCAGCAGTTTGGGGACAGACAATCAGCCCCAGCATTTT

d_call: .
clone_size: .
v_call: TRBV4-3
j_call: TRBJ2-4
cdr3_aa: CASSQVRAKNIQYF
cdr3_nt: TGCGCCAGCAGCCAAGTTAGGGCCAAAAACATTCAGTACTTC